This T cell receptor (beta chain) was sequenced for a study of T cell repertoires in ileal Crohn's disease (dated 2019 in TCRdb). About the full investigation: The median duration of disease was around 7.3 years, and at the time of surgery about a third of patients were active smokers. For commercial TCRB immunosequencing, roughly 0.5 micrograms of biopsy DNA were submitted for each sample. The study was conducted in parallel with a multicentre cohort built to find predictors of early endoscopic recurrence after ileocolonic resection. TCR repertoire analysis was done in a few dozen Crohn's disease patients from a prospective multicentre cohort. A total of roughly 170 mucosal samples from some 50 patients were sequenced, collected from several sites on the surgical specimen as well as at postoperative endoscopy. Endoscopic postoperative recurrence was defined by a Rutgeerts score above i0. Roughly half of the patients were given postoperative therapy, with more than 15 on anti-TNF agents and approximately ten on thiopurines. M0 samples consisted of biopsies taken from the inflamed part of the ileum in the surgical resection specimen. Surgery was performed for a complication in all patients, with stricturing disease in about 61% and penetrating disease in approximately 40%.

The library was produced with the immunoSEQ multiplex PCR assay. CDR3 regions were amplified from genomic DNA by Adaptive Biotechnology using a two-step, amplification bias-controlled multiplex PCR. The first PCR used primers for every V and J gene segment; the second PCR added barcodes and Illumina adapters. CDR3 libraries were sequenced using an Illumina instrument. Per the source publication's procedure: Analysis combined the vendor-provided pipelines with custom analysis of raw data in R/Bioconductor under R version 3.3.0. Clonality, which ranges from 0 to 1, was calculated as the inverse of the normalised Shannon entropy across all productive clones. High-frequency clones were defined as the share of the repertoire taken up by the top 100 clones, keeping only clones that passed a 95% confidence test. The Simpson index measured repertoire diversity, and the Morisita-Horn index measured overlap between samples. Sourced from immuneACCESS, this table was stored by TCRdb with only in-frame sequences that have V and J called. A share of the clones is absent; for the studies checked, an unresolved V gene accounts for under half, and the remainder has no known explanation. The D gene and trimming were derived from the DNA, and the V and J assignments and clone size from that table. Here the sample has some 16,000 clones; roughly 90% occur a single time. The ten largest clones capture approximately 7.1% of the sample.

Study-level results and caveats: Endoscopic recurrence was linked to a higher percentage of high-frequency clones at surgery, and recurrence occurred in every patient whose clonality exceeded 26.8% (18/57). Patients who were active smokers at surgery had a significantly higher proportion of clonal expansions than non-smokers (around 24% vs 18%, p=0.02). Sorted CD8 T cells carried more high-frequency clones than CD4 T cells, suggesting mucosal expansions were mainly CD8. Only a subgroup of patients, of unstated size, had mucosal CD4 and CD8 T cells sorted and sequenced.

V and J lose 11 bases and 5 bases, and a span of 24 bases separates them. Including cysteine and phenylalanine, the CDR3 has 15 amino acids. Only the CDR3 DNA is retained, 45 bases long and in frame from the first base. CDR1 MRHNA and CDR2 SNTAGT are derived from the germline V gene. The time point tag for this specimen amounts to: inflamed ileum from the surgical specimen. To be eligible, patients had to be adults with ileal or ileocolonic Crohn's disease and an indication for ileocolonic resection. Whole ileal mucosal biopsies were kept frozen at -80 degrees C prior to DNA extraction. Genomic DNA was extracted from frozen whole biopsies with a TRizol-based method and quantified on a NanoDrop 2000 spectrophotometer. As regards this clone: Its antigen is not yet known. No much larger clone exists at a distance of one base, and base qualities are not known.

The clonotype originates from an adult with Crohn's disease. The sample was ileal tissue. This receptor chain uses TRBV6-4 and TRBJ1-1, and perhaps TRBD1 as D gene, on 5 matching bases. CDR3 reads: CARPGEGAERTEAFF. The nucleotide sequence reads TGTGCCCGCCCGGGGGAGGGAGCGGAGAGGACTGAAGCTTTCTTT.